Presented here are 31 T cell receptor beta chains from one specimen sequenced in a study of CD8 T cells in Susac syndrome. cDNA came from approximately 0.5 to 1 ug RNA primed by random hexamers. TCRdb used MiXCR to reprocess the immunoSEQ multiplex PCR reads, holding one entry per CDR3 protein. The data contain about 200,000 distinct CDR3 sequences, 95% of them singletons. The sequencing input was CD4+ T cells from PBMCs. These receptors were taken from a human donor with multiple sclerosis.

This chain links TRBV7-9 with TRBJ2-1; D gene uncertain. The germline gives CDR1 SEHNR, CDR2 FQNEAQ (reference sequence). Trimming pared 2 bases from V and 4 bases from J, leaving 12 bases between. The CDR3 length is 15 residues. The CDR3 nucleotides read TGTGCCAGCAGCTTATCCCGGGCGTCATACAATGAGCAGTTCTTC. This encodes CASSLSRASYNEQFF.

This clonotype was seen more than once but under ten times. The rearrangement links TRBV18 to TRBJ2-7; D uncertain. CDR1 KGHSH and CDR2 LQKENI come from the germline V gene. The CDR3 contains 14 residues. Trimming removed 0 bases at V and 1 base at J, with 7 bases between. DNA for the CDR3: TGTGCCAGCTCACCACCCAGCAGGTCCTACGAGCAGTACTTC. Translation: CASSPPSRSYEQYF.

The rearrangement uses TRBV7-2 and TRBJ2-1, with TRBD1 as a possible D gene (6 bases). The germline V gene encodes CDR1 SGHTA and CDR2 FQGNSA. CDR3 length: 14 residues. Trimming took 5 bases from V and 7 from J, leaving 15 bases between them. CDR3 protein: CASSPGQGRNEQFF. In DNA, the CDR3 is TGTGCCAGCAGCCCAGGCCAGGGGCGGAATGAGCAGTTCTTC.

The J gene is TRBJ1-6, the V gene TRBV11-2; 7 nucleotides line up with TRBD1. The CDR3 has 14 amino acids. Germline CDR1 SGHAT, CDR2 FQNNGV. After removal of 0 bases from V and 10 bases from J, the junction contained 3 bases not matched to a gene. The CDR3 nucleotides are TGTGCCAGCAGCTTAGATACAGGGGTGTCACCCCTCCACTTT. Its translation: CASSLDTGVSPLHF.

The CDR3 sequence: CSVTSGEGNQPQHF. CDR3 bases: TGCAGCGTTACCTCCGGGGAGGGCAATCAGCCCCAGCATTTT. The V call is TRBV29-1, the J call TRBJ1-5; D not resolved. This CDR3 region has 14 residues. V was shortened by 5 bases and J by 2 bases, with 13 bases between the two germline ends. The germline gives CDR1 SQVTM, CDR2 ANQGSEA. Using reference TRBV29-1 and TRBJ1-5 for the parts outside the CDR3, the full variable domain is SAVISQKPSRDICQRGTSLTIQCQVDSQVTMMFWYRQQPGQSLTLIATANQGSEATYESGFVIDKFPISRPNLTFSTLTVSNMSPEDSSIYLCSVTSGEGNQPQHFGDGTRLSIL.

The chain uses TRBV5-4 and TRBJ2-2; 9 bases line up with TRBD2. The length of the CDR3 is 15 residues. The J segment lost 3 bases and the V segment lost 5 bases, leaving 5 bases of the junction unmatched. Germline values: CDR1 SGHNT, CDR2 YYREEE (reference sequence). This CDR3 reads CASSAGGGDTGELFF. CDR3 sequence (DNA): TGTGCCAGCAGTGCCGGCGGGGGGGACACCGGGGAGCTGTTTTTT. Using reference TRBV5-4 and TRBJ2-2 for the parts outside the CDR3, the full variable domain is ETGVTQSPTHLIKTRGQQVTLRCSSQSGHNTVSWYQQALGQGPQFIFQYYREEENGRGNFPPRFSGLQFPNYSSELNVNALELDDSALYLCASSAGGGDTGELFFGEGSRLTVL.

This clonotype was observed a single time. The CDR3 DNA reads as TGTGCCAGCAGCACATCGCGACAGGCATTGAATGGCTACACCTTC. Translated: CASSTSRQALNGYTF. The chain links TRBV7-8 to TRBJ1-2, with TRBD1 as a possible D gene (6 bases). The CDR3 runs 15 residues. CDR1 SGHVS and CDR2 FQNEAQ come from the germline V gene. V lost 5 bases, J lost 6 bases, and 19 bases lay in between. Combining the CDR3 with reference TRBV7-8 and TRBJ1-2 gives the whole variable domain GAGVSQSPRYKVAKRGQDVALRCDPISGHVSLFWYQQALGQGPEFLTYFQNEAQLDKSGLPSDRFFAERPEGSVSTLKIQRTQQEDSAVYLCASSTSRQALNGYTFGSGTRLTVV.

This chain links TRBV12-3 or TRBV12-4 with TRBJ1-2, with TRBD1 matching 7 bases. This CDR3 has 16 residues. V was clipped by 3 bases and J by 5 bases; unmatched bases: 12. The CDR3 nucleotides are TGTGCCAGCAGTTTGCCACCCGTCCGGGACAGATATGGCTACACCTTC. Translating gives CASSLPPVRDRYGYTF.

The table lists this clonotype with a count of one. V and J are TRBV20-1 and TRBJ1-3; D is unresolved. Germline-derived CDR1 and CDR2 are DFQATT and SNEGSKA (reference sequence). The length of the CDR3 is 11 residues. Deletions cut 6 bases from V and 6 bases from J, with 9 bases between. The CDR3, as DNA: TGCAGTGCCAGATCTCAAAACACCATATATTTT. The encoded protein is CSARSQNTIYF.

The gene calls are TRBV29-1 and TRBJ2-7; 10 bases map to TRBD1. CDR3 length equals 13 residues. Trimming took 6 bases from V and 2 from J; bases not matched to a gene: 4. The germline V gene has CDR1 SQVTM and CDR2 ANQGSEA. The CDR3 here is CSVAGTGAYEQYF. The CDR3, as DNA: TGCAGCGTGGCCGGGACAGGGGCCTACGAGCAGTACTTC.

V usage is TRBV25-1 and J usage is TRBJ2-1; TRBD1 matches 7 bases. V lost 3 bases and J lost 2; bases outside the gene matches: 4. This CDR3 has 15 amino acids. Germline CDR1 MGHDK, CDR2 SYGVNS. The CDR3 sequence is CASSEGTGAYNEQFF. Here the CDR3 DNA reads TGTGCCAGCAGTGAGGGAACAGGGGCCTACAATGAGCAGTTCTTC.

This chain connects TRBV20-1 to TRBJ1-2, with a tentative D call TRBD1 (6 bases). CDR1 is DFQATT, CDR2 SNEGSKA, per germline (reference sequence). There are 11 residues in the CDR3. V was cut by 6 bases and J by 8 bases, with 13 bases left in between. CDR3 DNA sequence: TGCAGTGCAATCGACCAGGGGGGCTACACCTTC. It yields the protein CSAIDQGGYTF.

The J gene is TRBJ2-2, the V gene TRBV28; 9 bases fit TRBD1. V was clipped by 9 bases and J by 6 bases; unmatched bases: 5. This CDR3 is 13 amino acids long. Germline values: CDR1 MDHEN, CDR2 SYDVKM. CDR3 nucleotide sequence: TGTGCCAGTAGACGACAGGGGGCCGGGGAGCTGTTTTTT. It specifies CASRRQGAGELFF.

This chain uses TRBV6-5 with TRBJ1-2; D gene ambiguous. The CDR3 has 12 amino acids. The V end was cut by 2 bases, the J end by 4 bases, with 5 bases between. Germline V gene sequence: CDR1 MNHEY, CDR2 SVGAGI. This CDR3 reads CASSYGPYGYTF. Written as DNA, the CDR3 is TGTGCCAGCAGTTACGGCCCCTATGGCTACACCTTC.

The chain recombines TRBV3-1 with TRBJ2-5; 10 bases are a match to TRBD2. The V gene end was trimmed by 1 base and the J gene end by 1 base; junction bases not matched to a gene: 6. Germline V CDR1 and CDR2: LGHDT, YNNKEL (reference sequence). CDR3 length equals 17 residues. The CDR3 here is CASSQGLAGGLQETQYF. The CDR3 DNA reads as TGTGCCAGCAGCCAAGGATTAGCGGGGGGCCTCCAAGAGACCCAGTACTTC.

This chain joins TRBV20-1 and TRBJ2-5, with 9 bases that match TRBD2. CDR3 length: 13 residues. J was trimmed by 1 base and V by 6 bases; bases with no gene match: 3. Germline V lookup: CDR1 DFQATT, CDR2 SNEGSKA (reference sequence). This CDR3 reads CSATGLAQETQYF. Written as DNA, the CDR3 is TGCAGTGCCACGGGACTAGCCCAAGAGACCCAGTACTTC.

The gene calls are TRBV3-1 and TRBJ2-1; tentatively, D is TRBD2 (5 bases). The CDR3 has 16 residues. The V and J ends lost 4 bases and 2 bases respectively, with 15 bases between them. Looked up from germline, CDR1 is LGHDT and CDR2 is YNNKEL (reference sequence). The chain's CDR3 is CASSLSFGLPYNEQFF. DNA for the CDR3: TGTGCCAGCAGCCTATCGTTCGGACTCCCCTACAATGAGCAGTTCTTC.

The rearrangement joins TRBV14 to TRBJ1-1; 10 bases line up with TRBD1. V lost 8 bases, J lost 5 bases, and 2 bases stayed unmatched. The CDR3 is 12 residues long. CDR1 SGHDN and CDR2 FVKESK come from the germline V gene. CDR3 sequence: CASGQGGTEAFF. In DNA, the CDR3 is TGTGCCAGCGGACAGGGGGGAACTGAAGCTTTCTTT.

In its sample, this clonotype was seen once. The chain uses TRBV23-1 and TRBJ2-5; tentatively, D is TRBD2 (6 bases). TRBV23-1 is an ORF, with its function uncertain. Trimming cost V 3 bases and J 3 bases, with 14 bases left between them. This CDR3 region has 15 residues. The CDR3 spells CASSQRGPWEETQYF. The CDR3 DNA reads TGCGCCAGCAGTCAGCGGGGCCCATGGGAAGAGACCCAGTACTTC.

The chain is built from TRBV3-1 and TRBJ2-1, with D unclear. Germline assignment: CDR1 LGHDT and CDR2 YNNKEL (reference sequence). The V end lost 6 bases, the J end lost 6 bases, and 9 bases lay between the germline ends. The CDR3 covers 12 residues. The CDR3 nucleotides are TGTGCCAGCAGGGAATGGCCCAATGAGCAGTTCTTC. The encoded protein is CASREWPNEQFF.

The chain uses TRBV2 and TRBJ2-6; D ambiguous. The V and J ends lost 6 bases and 0 bases respectively, with 6 bases between them. Germline CDR1 SNHLY, CDR2 FYNNEI. The CDR3 length is 14 residues. The CDR3 DNA reads as TGTGCCAGCAGGGTCCTCTCTGGGGCCAACGTCCTGACTTTC. This gives the protein CASRVLSGANVLTF. The full variable domain, with the rest looked up from reference TRBV2 and TRBJ2-6, is EPEVTQTPSHQVTQMGQEVILRCVPISNHLYFYWYRQILGQKVEFLVSFYNNEISEKSEIFDDQFSVERPDGSNFTLKIRSTKLEDSAMYFCASRVLSGANVLTFGAGSRLTVL.

This clonotype was observed once. V is TRBV20-1 and J is TRBJ2-3; D is unresolved. With 8 bases removed from V and 4 bases from J, the gap between germline ends came to 16 bases. This CDR3 contains 13 residues. The germline gives CDR1 DFQATT, CDR2 SNEGSKA (reference sequence). The CDR3, as DNA: TGCAGTACTAAGAGCGTAGGTGCAGATACGCAGTATTTT. Translated, it gives CSTKSVGADTQYF.

V usage is TRBV11-2 and J usage is TRBJ1-5; D is unclear. This CDR3 region has 14 residues. V lost 5 bases and J 5 bases, leaving 13 bases between the germline ends. Germline-derived CDR1 and CDR2 are SGHAT and FQNNGV. DNA for the CDR3: TGTGCCAGCAGCGTCGGGAAACCCGATCAGCCCCAGCATTTT. Translating it yields CASSVGKPDQPQHF.

The chain employs TRBV7-9 and TRBJ2-5, with D possibly TRBD1 on 5 matching bases. CDR3 length: 13 amino acids. Germline assignment: CDR1 SEHNR and CDR2 FQNEAQ (reference sequence). The germline V and J ends were trimmed by 3 bases and 5 bases, with 10 bases remaining between them. This CDR3 is CASSFAGIETQYF. The DNA for the CDR3 is TGTGCCAGCAGCTTTGCAGGGATCGAGACCCAGTACTTC.

The chain recombines TRBV3-1 with TRBJ2-1, with 11 bases matching TRBD2. The CDR3 is made up of 17 amino acids. CDR1 and CDR2 (germline): LGHDT, YNNKEL (reference sequence). Unmatched junction bases numbered 8, after V lost 1 base and J lost 6 bases. The CDR3 coding sequence is TGTGCCAGCAGCCAAGCCCCTAGCGGGGGGTACGCCAATGAGCAGTTCTTC. This codes for CASSQAPSGGYANEQFF.

The V and J genes are TRBV20-1 and TRBJ1-6; no clear D gene. Germline lookup yields CDR1 DFQATT and CDR2 SNEGSKA (reference sequence). Trimming shortened V by 1 base and J by 7 bases, and 5 bases separated the two germline ends. CDR3 size: 12 residues. In DNA, the CDR3 is TGCAGTGCTAGAGTACAAAATTCACCCCTCCACTTT. It translates to CSARVQNSPLHF.

The rearrangement links TRBV20-1 to TRBJ1-2; 8 nucleotides match TRBD1. CDR1 DFQATT and CDR2 SNEGSKA come from the germline V gene (reference sequence). The CDR3 is made up of 15 amino acids. V dropped 2 bases and J dropped 0; count of bases not matched to a gene: 5. The chain's CDR3 is CSARPATGANYGYTF. In nucleotides, the CDR3 is TGCAGTGCTAGACCGGCGACAGGGGCTAACTATGGCTACACCTTC.

The chain has TRBV18 and TRBJ2-1; D remains ambiguous. The CDR3 length is 14 residues. The germline V gene has CDR1 KGHSH and CDR2 LQKENI. Between the trimmed V and J ends, which lost 4 bases and 5 bases, there was a span of 12 bases. The CDR3 nucleotides are TGTGCCAGCTCACTTGCGACATTAAACAATGAGCAGTTCTTC. It specifies CASSLATLNNEQFF.

The chain has TRBV29-1 and TRBJ2-5, with 7 bases aligning to TRBD1. The CDR3 covers 12 residues. With V trimmed by 4 bases and J by 2 bases, 1 base remained unmatched. Germline CDR1 and CDR2: SQVTM and ANQGSEA. The chain's CDR3 is CSVGDRQETQYF. The CDR3 nucleotides are TGCAGCGTTGGGGACAGACAAGAGACCCAGTACTTC.

The genes are TRBV5-1 and TRBJ1-1; D remains ambiguous. The V end was cut by 6 bases, the J end by 3 bases, with 6 bases between. This CDR3 contains 11 residues. Germline lookup yields CDR1 SGHRS and CDR2 YFSETQ. The CDR3 here is CASKEDTEAFF. The CDR3 DNA follows: TGCGCCAGCAAGGAGGACACTGAAGCTTTCTTT.

This clonotype was found once. The rearrangement links TRBV9 to TRBJ2-5; D tentatively reads TRBD1 or TRBD2 (6 bases each). Trimming shortened V by 3 bases and J by 5 bases, and 20 bases separated the two germline ends. Germline-derived CDR1 and CDR2 are SGDLS and YYNGEE. The CDR3 length is 16 residues. The CDR3 coding sequence is TGTGCCAGCAGCGCTGCCCCAGGAGGGGGGAGGGAGACCCAGTACTTC. As protein: CASSAAPGGGRETQYF.